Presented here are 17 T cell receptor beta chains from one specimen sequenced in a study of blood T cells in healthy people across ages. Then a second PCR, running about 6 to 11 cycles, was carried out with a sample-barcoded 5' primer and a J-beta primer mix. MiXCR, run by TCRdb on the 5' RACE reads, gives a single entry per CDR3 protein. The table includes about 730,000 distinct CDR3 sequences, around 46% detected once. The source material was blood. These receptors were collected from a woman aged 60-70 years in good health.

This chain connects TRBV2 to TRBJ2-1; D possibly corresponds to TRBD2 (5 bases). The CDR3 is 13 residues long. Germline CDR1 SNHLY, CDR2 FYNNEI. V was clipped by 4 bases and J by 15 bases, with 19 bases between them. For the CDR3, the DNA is TGTGCCAGCAGTGCCGGCTCCGGACTCAGCTGGTTCTTC. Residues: CASSAGSGLSWFF.

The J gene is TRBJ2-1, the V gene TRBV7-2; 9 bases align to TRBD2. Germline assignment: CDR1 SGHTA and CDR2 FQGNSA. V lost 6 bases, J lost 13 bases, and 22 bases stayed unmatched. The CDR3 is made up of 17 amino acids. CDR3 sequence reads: CASSLASASGAQETQFF. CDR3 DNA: TGTGCCAGCAGTCTAGCGAGCGCTAGCGGGGCCCAAGAGACCCAGTTCTTC.

CDR3 loop: CSARDGQYGYTF. In DNA, the CDR3 is TGCAGTGCTAGAGATGGCCAGTATGGCTACACCTTC. This sequence joins TRBV20-1 and TRBJ1-2; D remains ambiguous. The ends were cut back, 0 bases at V and 5 bases at J, with 7 bases in the middle. The CDR3 extends over 12 amino acids. Germline assignment: CDR1 DFQATT and CDR2 SNEGSKA (reference sequence).

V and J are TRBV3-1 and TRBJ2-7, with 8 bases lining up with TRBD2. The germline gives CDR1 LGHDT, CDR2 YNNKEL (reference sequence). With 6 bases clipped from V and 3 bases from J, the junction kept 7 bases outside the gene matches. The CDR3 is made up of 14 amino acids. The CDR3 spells CASSLSGVFYEQYF. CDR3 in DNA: TGTGCCAGCAGTCTTAGCGGGGTTTTCTACGAGCAGTACTTC.

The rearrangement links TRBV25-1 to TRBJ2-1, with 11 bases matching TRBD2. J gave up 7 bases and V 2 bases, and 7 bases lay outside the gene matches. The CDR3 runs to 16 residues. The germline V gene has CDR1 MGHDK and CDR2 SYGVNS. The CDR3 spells CASSEGGLAEINEQFF. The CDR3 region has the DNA TGTGCCAGCAGTGAAGGGGGACTAGCGGAAATTAATGAGCAGTTCTTC.

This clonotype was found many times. Here the CDR3 reads CASNVAGEHNEQFF. CDR3 bases: TGTGCCAGCAACGTAGCGGGAGAGCACAATGAGCAGTTCTTC. The genes are TRBV5-5 and TRBJ2-1; 9 positions agree with TRBD2. The germline V gene encodes CDR1 SGHKS and CDR2 YYEKEE (reference sequence). The trim removed 6 bases at V and 5 bases at J, leaving 6 bases unmatched. The CDR3 consists of 14 residues.

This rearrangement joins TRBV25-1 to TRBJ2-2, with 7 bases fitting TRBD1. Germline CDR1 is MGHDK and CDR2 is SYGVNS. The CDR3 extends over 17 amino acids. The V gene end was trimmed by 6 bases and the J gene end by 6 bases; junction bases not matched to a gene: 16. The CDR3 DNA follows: TGTGCCAGCAGCCCTTACCCGGGACAGACGATCGCCGGGGAGCTGTTTTTT. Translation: CASSPYPGQTIAGELFF.

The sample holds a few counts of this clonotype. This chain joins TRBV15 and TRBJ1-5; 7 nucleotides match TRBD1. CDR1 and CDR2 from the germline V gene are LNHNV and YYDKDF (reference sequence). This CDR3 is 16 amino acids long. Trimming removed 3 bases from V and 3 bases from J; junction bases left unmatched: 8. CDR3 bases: TGTGCCACCAGCAGTGGACGGGACAGCTCCAATCAGCCCCAGCATTTT. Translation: CATSSGRDSSNQPQHF.

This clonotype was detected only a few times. The CDR3 coding sequence is TGTGCCAGCAGCTTTGGACAGGGCGGCAATGAGCAGTTCTTC. It translates to CASSFGQGGNEQFF. V gene TRBV11-2 combines with J gene TRBJ2-1, with 8 bases fitting TRBD1. V shed 3 bases, J shed 6 bases, and the junction held 4 bases outside the gene matches. The CDR3 contains 14 residues. The germline gives CDR1 SGHAT, CDR2 FQNNGV.

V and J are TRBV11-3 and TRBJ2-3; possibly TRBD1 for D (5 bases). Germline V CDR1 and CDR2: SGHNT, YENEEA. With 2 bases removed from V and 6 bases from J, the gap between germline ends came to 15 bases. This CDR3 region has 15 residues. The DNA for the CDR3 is TGTGCCAGCAGCTTAACAGGCGGTTGGATGGATACGCAGTATTTT. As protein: CASSLTGGWMDTQYF.

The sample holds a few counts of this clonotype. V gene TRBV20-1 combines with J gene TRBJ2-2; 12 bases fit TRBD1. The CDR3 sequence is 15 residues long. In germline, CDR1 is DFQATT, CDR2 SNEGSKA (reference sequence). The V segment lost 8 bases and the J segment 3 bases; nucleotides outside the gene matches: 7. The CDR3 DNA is TGCAGTACGAAGGGACAGGGGGCGGACACCGGGGAGCTGTTTTTT. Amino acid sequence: CSTKGQGADTGELFF.

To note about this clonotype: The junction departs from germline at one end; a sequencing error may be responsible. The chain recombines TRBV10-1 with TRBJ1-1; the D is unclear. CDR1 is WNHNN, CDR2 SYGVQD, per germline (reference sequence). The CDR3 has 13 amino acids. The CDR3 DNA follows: TGCGCCACCCAAGAACAGCAGAACACTGTAGCTTTCTTT. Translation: CATQEQQNTVAFF.

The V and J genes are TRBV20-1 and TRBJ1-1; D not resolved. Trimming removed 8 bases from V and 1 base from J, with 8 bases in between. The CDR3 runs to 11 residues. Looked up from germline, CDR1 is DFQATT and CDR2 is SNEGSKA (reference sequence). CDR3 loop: CSTTPNTEAFF. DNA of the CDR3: TGCAGTACAACACCGAACACTGAAGCTTTCTTT.

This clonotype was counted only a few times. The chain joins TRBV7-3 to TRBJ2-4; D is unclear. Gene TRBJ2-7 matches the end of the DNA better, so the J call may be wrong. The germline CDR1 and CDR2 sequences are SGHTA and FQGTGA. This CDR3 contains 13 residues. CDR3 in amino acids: CASSLNLGYEQYF. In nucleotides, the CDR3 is TGTGCCAGCAGCTTAAATCTGGGCTACGAGCAGTACTTC.

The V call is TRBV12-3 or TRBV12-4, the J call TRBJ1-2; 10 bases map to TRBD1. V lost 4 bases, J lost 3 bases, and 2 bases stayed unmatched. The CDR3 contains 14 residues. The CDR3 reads CASSSTGGYYGYTF. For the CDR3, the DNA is TGTGCCAGCAGTTCGACAGGGGGCTACTATGGCTACACCTTC.

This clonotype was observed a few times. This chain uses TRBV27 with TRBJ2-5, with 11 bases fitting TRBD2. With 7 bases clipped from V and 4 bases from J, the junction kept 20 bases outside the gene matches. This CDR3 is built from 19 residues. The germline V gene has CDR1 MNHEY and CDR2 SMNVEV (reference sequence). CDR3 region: CASIAQGTIRGLAGETQYF. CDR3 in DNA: TGTGCCAGCATCGCTCAGGGGACGATTAGAGGACTAGCGGGAGAGACCCAGTACTTC.

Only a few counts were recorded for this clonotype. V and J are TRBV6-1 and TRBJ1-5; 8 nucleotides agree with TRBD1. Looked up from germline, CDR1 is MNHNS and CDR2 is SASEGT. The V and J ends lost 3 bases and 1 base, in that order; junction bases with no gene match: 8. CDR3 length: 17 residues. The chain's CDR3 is CASSEDRARRSNQPQHF. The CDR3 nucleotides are TGTGCCAGCAGTGAGGACAGGGCTCGGCGAAGCAATCAGCCCCAGCATTTT.